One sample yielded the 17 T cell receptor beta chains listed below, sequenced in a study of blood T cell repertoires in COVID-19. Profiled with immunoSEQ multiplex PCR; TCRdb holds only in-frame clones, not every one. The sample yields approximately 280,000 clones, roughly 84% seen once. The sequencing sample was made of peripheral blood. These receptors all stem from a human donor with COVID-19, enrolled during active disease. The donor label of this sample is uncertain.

Here the CDR3 DNA reads TGTGCCAGCAGATTGAGGAGCCCTGGTGAAAAACTGTTTTTT. It is translated as CASRLRSPGEKLFF. The chain links TRBV11-2 to TRBJ1-4, with D unclear. CDR1 is SGHAT, CDR2 FQNNGV, per germline. Trimming stripped 6 bases from V and 7 bases from J, with 15 bases between. The CDR3 runs 14 residues.

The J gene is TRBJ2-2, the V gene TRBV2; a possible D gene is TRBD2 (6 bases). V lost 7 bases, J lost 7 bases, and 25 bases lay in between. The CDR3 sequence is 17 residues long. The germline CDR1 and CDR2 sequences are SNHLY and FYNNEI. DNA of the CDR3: TGTGCCAGCACCGCGGACTATCTTGGCCCGTTTGGCGGGGAGCTGTTTTTT. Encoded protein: CASTADYLGPFGGELFF.

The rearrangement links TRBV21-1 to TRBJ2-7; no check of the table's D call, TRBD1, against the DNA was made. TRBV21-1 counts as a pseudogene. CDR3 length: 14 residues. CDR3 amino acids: CASSKPGQGDEQYF. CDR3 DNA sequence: TGTGCCAGCAGCAAGCCCGGACAGGGTGACGAGCAGTACTTC.

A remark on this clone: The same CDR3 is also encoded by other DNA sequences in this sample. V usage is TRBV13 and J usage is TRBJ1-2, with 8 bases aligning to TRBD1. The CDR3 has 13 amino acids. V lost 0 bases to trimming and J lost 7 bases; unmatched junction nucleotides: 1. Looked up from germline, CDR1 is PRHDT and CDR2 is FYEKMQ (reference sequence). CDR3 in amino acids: CASSLGQGAGYTF. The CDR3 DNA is TGTGCCAGCAGCTTAGGGCAGGGGGCTGGCTACACCTTC. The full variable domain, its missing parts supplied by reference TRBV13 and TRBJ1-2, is AAGVIQSPRHLIKEKRETATLKCYPIPRHDTVYWYQQGPGQDPQFLISFYEKMQSDKGSIPDRFSAQQFSDYHSELNMSSLELGDSALYFCASSLGQGAGYTFGSGTRLTVV.

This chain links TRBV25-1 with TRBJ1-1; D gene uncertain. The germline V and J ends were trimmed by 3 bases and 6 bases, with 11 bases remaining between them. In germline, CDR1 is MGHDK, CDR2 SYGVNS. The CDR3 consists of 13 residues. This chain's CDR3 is CASSDPFFPEAFF. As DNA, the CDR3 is TGTGCCAGCAGTGACCCTTTTTTCCCTGAAGCTTTCTTT. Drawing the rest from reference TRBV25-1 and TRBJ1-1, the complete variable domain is EADIYQTPRYLVIGTGKKITLECSQTMGHDKMYWYQQDPGMELHLIHYSYGVNSTEKGDLSSESTVSRIRTEHFPLTLESARPSHTSQYLCASSDPFFPEAFFGQGTRLTVV.

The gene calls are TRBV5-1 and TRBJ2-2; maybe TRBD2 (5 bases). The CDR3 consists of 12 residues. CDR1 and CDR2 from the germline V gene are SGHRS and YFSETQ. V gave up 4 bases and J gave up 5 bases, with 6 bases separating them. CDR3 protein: CASSEGTGELFF. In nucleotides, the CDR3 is TGCGCCAGCAGCGAGGGAACCGGGGAGCTGTTTTTT.

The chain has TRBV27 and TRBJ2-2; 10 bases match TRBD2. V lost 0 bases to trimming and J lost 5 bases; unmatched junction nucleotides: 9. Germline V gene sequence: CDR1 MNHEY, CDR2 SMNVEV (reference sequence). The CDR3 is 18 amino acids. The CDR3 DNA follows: TGTGCCAGCAGTTTATCGTTCCTAGCGGGAGTGGTGACCGGGGAGCTGTTTTTT. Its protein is CASSLSFLAGVVTGELFF.

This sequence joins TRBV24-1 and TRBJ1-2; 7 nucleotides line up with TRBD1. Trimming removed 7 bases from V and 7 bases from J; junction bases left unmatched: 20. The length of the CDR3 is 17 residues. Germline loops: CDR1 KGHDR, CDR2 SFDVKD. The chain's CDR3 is CATSGGDSLESISGYTF. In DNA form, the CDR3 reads TGTGCCACCAGCGGAGGGGACAGTTTGGAGAGTATTTCTGGCTACACCTTC.

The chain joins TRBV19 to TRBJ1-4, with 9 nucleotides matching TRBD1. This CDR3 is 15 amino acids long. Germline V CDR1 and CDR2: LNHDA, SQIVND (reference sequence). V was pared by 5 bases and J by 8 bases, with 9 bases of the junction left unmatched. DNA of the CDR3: TGTGCCAGTAGTTATGGGGGGACAGGGACCGAAAAACTGTTTTTT. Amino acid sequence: CASSYGGTGTEKLFF.

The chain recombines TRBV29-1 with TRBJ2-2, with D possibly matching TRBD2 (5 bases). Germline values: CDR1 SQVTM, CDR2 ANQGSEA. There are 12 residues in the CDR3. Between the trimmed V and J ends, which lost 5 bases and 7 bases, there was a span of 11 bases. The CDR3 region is CSVRTGNGELFF. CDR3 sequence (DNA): TGCAGCGTTCGGACGGGGAACGGGGAGCTGTTTTTT.

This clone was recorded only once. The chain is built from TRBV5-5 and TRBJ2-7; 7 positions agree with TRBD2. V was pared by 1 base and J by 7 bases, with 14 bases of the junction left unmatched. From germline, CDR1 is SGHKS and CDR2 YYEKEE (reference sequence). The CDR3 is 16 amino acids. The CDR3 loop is CASSLIGVAGVREQYF. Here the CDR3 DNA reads TGTGCCAGCAGCTTGATAGGGGTGGCGGGAGTGCGGGAGCAGTACTTC.

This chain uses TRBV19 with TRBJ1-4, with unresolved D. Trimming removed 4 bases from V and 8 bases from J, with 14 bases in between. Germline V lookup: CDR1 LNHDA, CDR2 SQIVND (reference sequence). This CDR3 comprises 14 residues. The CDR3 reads CASSKDHGEEKLFF. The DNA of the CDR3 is TGTGCCAGTAGTAAAGACCATGGGGAGGAAAAACTGTTTTTT.

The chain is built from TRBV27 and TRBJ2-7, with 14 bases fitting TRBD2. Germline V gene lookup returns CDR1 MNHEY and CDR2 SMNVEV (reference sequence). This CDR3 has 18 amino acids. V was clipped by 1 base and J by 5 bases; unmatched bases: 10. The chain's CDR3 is CASSLLGTSGRIVHEQYF. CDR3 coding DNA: TGTGCCAGCAGTTTATTGGGGACTAGCGGGAGAATTGTTCACGAGCAGTACTTC.

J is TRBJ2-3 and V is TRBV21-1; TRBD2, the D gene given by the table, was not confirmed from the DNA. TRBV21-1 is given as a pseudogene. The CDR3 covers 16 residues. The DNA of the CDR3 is TGTGCCAGCAGCAAAGATGCGGGAGGAAGCACAGATACGCAGTATTTT. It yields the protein CASSKDAGGSTDTQYF.

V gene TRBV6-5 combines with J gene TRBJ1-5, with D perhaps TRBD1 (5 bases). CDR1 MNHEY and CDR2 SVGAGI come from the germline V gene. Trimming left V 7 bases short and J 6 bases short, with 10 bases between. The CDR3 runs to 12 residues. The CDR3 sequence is CASTQGGQPQHF. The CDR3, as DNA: TGTGCCAGCACTCAGGGAGGTCAGCCCCAGCATTTT.

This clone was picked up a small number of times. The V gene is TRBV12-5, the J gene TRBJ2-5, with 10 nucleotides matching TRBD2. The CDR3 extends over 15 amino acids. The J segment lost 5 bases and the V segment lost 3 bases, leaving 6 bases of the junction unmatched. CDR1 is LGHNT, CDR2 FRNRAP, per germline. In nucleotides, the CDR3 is TGTGCTAGTGGTTTTTCCGGGACTAGCGAGGAGACCCAGTACTTC. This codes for CASGFSGTSEETQYF.

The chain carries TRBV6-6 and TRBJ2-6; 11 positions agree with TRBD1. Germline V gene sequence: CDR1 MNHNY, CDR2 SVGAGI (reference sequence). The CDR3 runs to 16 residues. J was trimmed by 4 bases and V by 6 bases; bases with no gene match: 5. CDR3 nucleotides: TGTGCCAGCAGAGGACAGGGGGCGGGAGGGGCCAACGTCCTGACTTTC. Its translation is CASRGQGAGGANVLTF.